This T cell receptor (beta chain) was observed in a study of long-term antiretroviral therapy in people with HIV. Trimming took off 8 bases at V and 2 bases at J, with 10 bases between the two ends. The germline V gene encodes CDR1 SNHLY and CDR2 FYNNEI. The CDR3 consists of 12 residues. The run of the v3.0 immunoSEQ assay was at survey level. Generated by immunoSEQ multiplex PCR, the TCRdb table keeps only in-frame clones and is missing some. The sample records roughly 20,000 clones, 85% being singletons. This specimen was unsorted PBMCs, taken around 4 years after starting antiretroviral therapy. The V gene is TRBV2, the J gene TRBJ2-7; tentatively, D is TRBD1 (6 bases). The origin of this receptor is a man between 18 and 35 years old with HIV. This CDR3 is CASGTRPYEQYV. In DNA form, the CDR3 reads TGTGCCAGCGGGACACGGCCCTACGAGCAGTACGTC.